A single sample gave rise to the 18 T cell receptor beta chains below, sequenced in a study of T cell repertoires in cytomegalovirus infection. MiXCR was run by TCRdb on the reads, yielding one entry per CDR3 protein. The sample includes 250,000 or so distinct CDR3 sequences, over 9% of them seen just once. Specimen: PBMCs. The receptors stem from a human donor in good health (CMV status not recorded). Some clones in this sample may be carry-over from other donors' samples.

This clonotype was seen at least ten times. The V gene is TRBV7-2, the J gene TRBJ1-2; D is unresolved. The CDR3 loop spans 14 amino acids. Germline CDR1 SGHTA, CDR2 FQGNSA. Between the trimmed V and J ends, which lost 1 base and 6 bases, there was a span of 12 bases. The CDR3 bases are TGTGCCAGCAGCTTAGTTAGTGGAAGGGATGGCTACACCTTC. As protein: CASSLVSGRDGYTF.

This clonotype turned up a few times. This CDR3 reads CASSSAVANTGELFF. In nucleotides, the CDR3 is TGTGCCAGCAGCTCAGCGGTCGCGAACACCGGGGAGCTGTTTTTT. This rearrangement joins TRBV7-3 to TRBJ2-2; D is perhaps TRBD2 (5 bases). Germline V CDR1 and CDR2: SGHTA, FQGTGA. The CDR3 length is 15 residues. The V end was cut by 4 bases, the J end by 0 bases, with 9 bases between.

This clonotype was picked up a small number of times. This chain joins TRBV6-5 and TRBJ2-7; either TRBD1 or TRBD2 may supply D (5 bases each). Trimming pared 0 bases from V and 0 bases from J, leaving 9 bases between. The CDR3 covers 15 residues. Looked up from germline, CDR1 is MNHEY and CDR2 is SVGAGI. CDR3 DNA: TGTGCCAGCAGTTACTCTAGGGGACCCTCCTACGAGCAGTACTTC. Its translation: CASSYSRGPSYEQYF.

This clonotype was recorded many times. The DNA for the CDR3 is TGTGCCAGCAGCTTAGCAAACCCCCGGGCGAGGTACGAGCAGTACTTC. Its translation is CASSLANPRARYEQYF. V is TRBV7-2 and J is TRBJ2-7; D gene uncertain. CDR1 is SGHTA and CDR2 is FQGNSA in the germline V gene. V was clipped by 0 bases and J by 4 bases, with 16 bases between them. There are 16 residues in the CDR3.

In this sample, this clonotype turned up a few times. The CDR3 sequence is CASSFGGGTEAFF. The CDR3 DNA is TGCGCCAGCAGCTTTGGGGGCGGCACTGAAGCTTTCTTT. This chain links TRBV5-1 with TRBJ1-1, with D possibly being TRBD1 (6 bases). Looked up from germline, CDR1 is SGHRS and CDR2 is YFSETQ. V dropped 2 bases and J dropped 4 bases, with 9 bases sitting between them. CDR3 length: 13 residues.

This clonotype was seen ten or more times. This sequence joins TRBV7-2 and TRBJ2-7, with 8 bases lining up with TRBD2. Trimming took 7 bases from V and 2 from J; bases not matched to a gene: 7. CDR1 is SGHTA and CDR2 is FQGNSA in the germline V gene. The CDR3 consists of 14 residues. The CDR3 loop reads CASNGRVPAYEQYF. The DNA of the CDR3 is TGTGCCAGCAACGGGAGGGTTCCTGCCTACGAGCAGTACTTC.

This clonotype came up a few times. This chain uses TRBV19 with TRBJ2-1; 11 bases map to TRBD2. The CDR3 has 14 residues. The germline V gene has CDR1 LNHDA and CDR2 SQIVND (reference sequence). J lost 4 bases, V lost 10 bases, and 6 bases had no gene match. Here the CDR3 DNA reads TGTGCCACCGGGGGGACTAGCGGTTACAATGAGCAGTTCTTC. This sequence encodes CATGGTSGYNEQFF.

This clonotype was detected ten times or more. The CDR3 reads CASSPGGLAVRWGETQYF. CDR3 nucleotide sequence: TGTGCCAGCAGCCCAGGGGGACTAGCGGTACGATGGGGAGAGACCCAGTACTTC. J is TRBJ2-5 and V is TRBV7-2; 11 bases match TRBD2. Trimming at V came to 5 bases and at J to 4 bases, leaving 15 bases not matched to a gene. The CDR3 runs 18 residues. Germline-derived CDR1 and CDR2 are SGHTA and FQGNSA.

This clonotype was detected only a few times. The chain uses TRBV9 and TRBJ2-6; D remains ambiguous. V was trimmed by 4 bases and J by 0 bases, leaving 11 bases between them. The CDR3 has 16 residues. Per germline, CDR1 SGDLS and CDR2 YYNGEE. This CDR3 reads CASSPEDVSGANVLTF. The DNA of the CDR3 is TGTGCCAGCAGCCCAGAGGATGTCTCTGGGGCCAACGTCCTGACTTTC.

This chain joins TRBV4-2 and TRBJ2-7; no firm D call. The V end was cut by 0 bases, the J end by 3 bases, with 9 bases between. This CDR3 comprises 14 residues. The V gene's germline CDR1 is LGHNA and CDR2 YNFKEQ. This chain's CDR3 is CASSQDPRDYEQYF. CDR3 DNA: TGTGCCAGCAGCCAAGATCCCAGAGACTACGAGCAGTACTTC.

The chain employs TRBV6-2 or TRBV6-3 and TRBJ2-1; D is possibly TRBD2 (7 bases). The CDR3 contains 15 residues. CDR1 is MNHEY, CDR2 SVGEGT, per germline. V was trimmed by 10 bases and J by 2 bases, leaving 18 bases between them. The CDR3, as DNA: TGTGCCACCATCAAGGGAGGGACAACCTACAATGAGCAGTTCTTC. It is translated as CATIKGGTTYNEQFF.

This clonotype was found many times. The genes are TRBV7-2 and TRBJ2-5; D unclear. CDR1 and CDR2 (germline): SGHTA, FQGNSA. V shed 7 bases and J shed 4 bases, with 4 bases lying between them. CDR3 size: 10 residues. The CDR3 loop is CASIGETQYF. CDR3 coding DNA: TGTGCCAGCATAGGAGAGACCCAGTACTTC.

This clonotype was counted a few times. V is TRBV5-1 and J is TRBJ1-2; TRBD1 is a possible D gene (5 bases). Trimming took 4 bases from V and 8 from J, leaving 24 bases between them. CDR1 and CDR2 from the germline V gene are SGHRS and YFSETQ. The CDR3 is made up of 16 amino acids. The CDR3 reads CASSRSPGTPGGGYTF. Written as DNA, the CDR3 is TGCGCCAGCAGCCGCTCTCCCGGGACCCCGGGGGGAGGCTACACCTTC.

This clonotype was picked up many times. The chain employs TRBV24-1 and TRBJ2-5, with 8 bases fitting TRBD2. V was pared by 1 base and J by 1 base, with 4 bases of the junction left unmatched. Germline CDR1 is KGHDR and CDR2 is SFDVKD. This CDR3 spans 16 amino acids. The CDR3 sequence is CATSDFRLAGQETQYF. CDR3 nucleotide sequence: TGTGCCACCAGTGATTTTCGCCTAGCGGGCCAAGAGACCCAGTACTTC.

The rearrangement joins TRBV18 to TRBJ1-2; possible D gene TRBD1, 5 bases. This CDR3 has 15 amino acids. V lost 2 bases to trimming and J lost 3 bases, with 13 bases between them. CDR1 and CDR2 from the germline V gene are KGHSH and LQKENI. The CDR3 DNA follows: TGTGCCAGCTCACCAGTACAAGCAGGGTACTATGGCTACACCTTC. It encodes CASSPVQAGYYGYTF.

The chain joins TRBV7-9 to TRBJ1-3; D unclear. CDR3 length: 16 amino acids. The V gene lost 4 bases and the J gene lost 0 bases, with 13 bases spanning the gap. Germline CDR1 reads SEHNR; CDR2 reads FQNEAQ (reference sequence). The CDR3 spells CASSSLDNYSGNTIYF. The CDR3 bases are TGTGCCAGCAGCTCCCTTGACAACTACTCTGGAAACACCATATATTTT.

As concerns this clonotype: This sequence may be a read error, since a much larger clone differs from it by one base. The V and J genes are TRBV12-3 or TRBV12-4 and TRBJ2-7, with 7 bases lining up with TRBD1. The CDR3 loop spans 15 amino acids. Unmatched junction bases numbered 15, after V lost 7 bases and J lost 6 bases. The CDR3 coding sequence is TGTGCCAGCACCGGTTGGGTCACAGGGGAATGCGAGCAGTACTTC. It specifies CASTGWVTGECEQYF.

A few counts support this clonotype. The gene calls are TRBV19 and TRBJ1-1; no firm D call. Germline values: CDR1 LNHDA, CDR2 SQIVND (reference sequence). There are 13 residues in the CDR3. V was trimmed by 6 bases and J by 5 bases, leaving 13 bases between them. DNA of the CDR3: TGTGCCAGTAGCTCAGGAGTTGGGACTGAAGCTTTCTTT. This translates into CASSSGVGTEAFF.